Listed here are 27 T cell receptor beta chains from one sample, sequenced in a study of blood T cell repertoires in COVID-19. Using immunoSEQ multiplex PCR, the repertoire was profiled, and TCRdb retains in-frame clones only, with some absent. Among over 250,000 clones listed, 80% to 90% were seen once. The sample taken for sequencing was PBMCs or T cells enriched from blood (not recorded which). The receptors shown here come from a woman in her late teens or twenties who had recovered from COVID-19.

This sequence joins TRBV20-1 and TRBJ2-5; TRBD2 agrees at 7 bases. This CDR3 contains 11 residues. CDR1 DFQATT and CDR2 SNEGSKA come from the germline V gene (reference sequence). The CDR3 DNA reads as TGCGGGGGGGGATCCCAAGAGACCCAGTACTTC. Translated, it gives CGGGSQETQYF.

This chain connects TRBV2 to TRBJ1-2, with D perhaps TRBD1 (5 bases). Trimming took off 3 bases at V and 5 bases at J, with 7 bases between the two ends. CDR1 is SNHLY and CDR2 is FYNNEI in the germline V gene. CDR3 size: 12 residues. CDR3 region: CASSDDRYGYTF. CDR3 sequence (DNA): TGTGCCAGCAGTGACGACAGATATGGCTACACCTTC.

This clone turned up a few times. The chain combines TRBV11-1 with TRBJ2-1; tentative D call: TRBD1 (6 bases). CDR1 and CDR2 (germline): SGHAT, FQDESV (reference sequence). CDR3 size: 14 residues. Deletions cut 1 base from V and 9 bases from J, with 13 bases between. CDR3 loop: CASSLGQVFSEQFF. CDR3 sequence (DNA): TGTGCCAGCAGCTTAGGACAGGTTTTCAGTGAGCAGTTCTTC.

The CDR3 DNA is TGTGCCAGCAGCGGCCCGGGACAGAGAACTTCTCATGGCTACACCTTC. It encodes CASSGPGQRTSHGYTF. The J gene is TRBJ1-2, the V gene TRBV5-5, with 7 bases fitting TRBD1. V trimming: 4 bases; J trimming: 6 bases; junction bases outside the gene matches: 15. In germline, CDR1 is SGHKS, CDR2 YYEKEE (reference sequence). This CDR3 has 16 amino acids.

This chain uses TRBV2 with TRBJ1-4, with TRBD1 identical over 9 bases. CDR1 is SNHLY, CDR2 FYNNEI, per germline. The CDR3 is made up of 14 amino acids. The V gene end was trimmed by 2 bases and the J gene end by 7 bases; junction bases not matched to a gene: 2. This chain's CDR3 is CASSEWDRVEKLFF. The CDR3 coding sequence is TGTGCCAGCAGTGAATGGGACAGGGTTGAAAAACTGTTTTTT.

The chain uses TRBV6-5 and TRBJ1-2; 8 bases are shared with TRBD1. Losses at the gene ends were 6 bases for V and 1 base for J; bases not matched to a gene: 4. The CDR3 is 14 residues long. Per the germline V gene, CDR1 is MNHEY and CDR2 is SVGAGI. The CDR3 DNA is TGTGCCAGCAGCCGGACAGGGAATAACTATGGCTACACCTTC. It codes for CASSRTGNNYGYTF.

This clone was seen once. The CDR3 coding sequence is TGTGCCAGCAGCCTCCCAGGCAGGGGCCAAGAGACCCAGTACTTC. This encodes CASSLPGRGQETQYF. This chain links TRBV5-6 with TRBJ2-5; D possibly corresponds to TRBD1 (6 bases). The germline gives CDR1 SGHDT, CDR2 YYEEEE. The CDR3 is 15 amino acids. The V and J ends lost 4 bases and 1 base respectively, with 14 bases between them.

The chain couples TRBV7-9 to TRBJ2-7, with D uncertain. CDR1 is SEHNR, CDR2 FQNEAQ, per germline (reference sequence). Trimming shortened V by 0 bases and J by 2 bases, and 5 bases separated the two germline ends. CDR3 length: 13 residues. This CDR3 reads CASSLARAYEQYF. CDR3 DNA: TGTGCCAGCAGCTTAGCCCGGGCCTACGAGCAGTACTTC.

The chain uses TRBV11-3 and TRBJ2-2; 11 bases are shared with TRBD1. With V trimmed by 5 bases and J by 4 bases, 6 bases remained unmatched. This CDR3 contains 16 residues. CDR1 and CDR2 from the germline V gene are SGHNT and YENEEA. The CDR3 region has the DNA TGTGCCAGCAGCCCTAGCGGGACAGGGGGCACCGGGGAGCTGTTTTTT. Translating it yields CASSPSGTGGTGELFF.

The gene calls are TRBV5-6 and TRBJ2-1; D gene uncertain. Germline V gene lookup returns CDR1 SGHDT and CDR2 YYEEEE. V shed 2 bases and J shed 7 bases, with 7 bases lying between them. The CDR3 contains 12 residues. The CDR3 is CASSFTANEQFF. The CDR3 region has the DNA TGTGCCAGCAGCTTTACCGCGAATGAGCAGTTCTTC.

The chain joins TRBV30 to TRBJ1-2; 10 positions match TRBD1. The CDR3 runs to 14 residues. V shed 6 bases and J 7 bases; nucleotides not matched to a gene: 11. Germline CDR1 GTSNPN, CDR2 SVGIG (reference sequence). The DNA for the CDR3 is TGTGCCTGTCCCGGGACAGGGGATGTGGGTGGCTACACCTTC. This gives the protein CACPGTGDVGGYTF.

The V and J genes are TRBV5-4 and TRBJ1-1; D is undetermined. The germline V and J ends were trimmed by 7 bases and 1 base, with 8 bases remaining between them. Germline CDR1 is SGHNT and CDR2 is YYREEE (reference sequence). The CDR3 contains 12 residues. CDR3 nucleotide sequence: TGTGCCAGCCGCACTCCGAACACTGAAGCTTTCTTT. Protein product: CASRTPNTEAFF.

This sequence joins TRBV5-8 and TRBJ2-1; TRBD2 matches at 10 bases. The CDR3 extends over 18 amino acids. Germline assignment: CDR1 SGHTS and CDR2 YDEGEE. The J segment lost 2 bases and the V segment lost 0 bases, leaving 8 bases of the junction unmatched. CDR3 sequence (DNA): TGTGCCAGCAGCTTGGTGGCTAGCGGGGGTGTTACCTACAATGAGCAGTTCTTC. Protein product: CASSLVASGGVTYNEQFF.

The J gene is TRBJ1-1, the V gene TRBV2, with TRBD1 as a possible D gene (6 bases). The germline gives CDR1 SNHLY, CDR2 FYNNEI. This CDR3 is built from 14 residues. Trimming removed 4 bases from V and 1 base from J, with 10 bases in between. In nucleotides, the CDR3 is TGTGCCAGCAGTGTTGGGGGCGAGAACACTGAAGCTTTCTTT. Its translation: CASSVGGENTEAFF.

V is TRBV23-1 and J is TRBJ1-5; weak D call: TRBD1 (5 bases). TRBV23-1 is an ORF, with its function uncertain. Trimming took off 0 bases at V and 10 bases at J, with 19 bases between the two ends. This CDR3 region has 16 residues. CDR3 loop: CASSQSSGYQVLPQHF. CDR3 coding DNA: TGCGCCAGCAGTCAATCGTCAGGGTACCAGGTTCTACCCCAGCATTTT.

Here the CDR3 reads CASSEVVGRDEAFF. Here the CDR3 DNA reads TGTGCCAGCAGTGAAGTGGTTGGGAGGGACGAAGCTTTCTTT. The chain couples TRBV6-1 to TRBJ1-1; possibly TRBD1 for D (5 bases). CDR1 is MNHNS and CDR2 is SASEGT in the germline V gene. The CDR3 runs to 14 residues. V was shortened by 1 base and J by 8 bases, with 14 bases between the two germline ends.

This chain links TRBV10-1 with TRBJ1-2; 7 bases line up with TRBD1. Per germline, CDR1 WNHNN and CDR2 SYGVQD (reference sequence). The CDR3 extends over 13 amino acids. The junction had 6 bases not matched to a gene; V was cut back by 4 bases and J by 7 bases. CDR3 sequence: CASSVRRDSGYTF. The CDR3, as DNA: TGCGCCAGCAGTGTCCGCCGGGACAGTGGCTACACCTTC.

This chain links TRBV5-4 with TRBJ1-5; D remains unclear. The germline CDR1 and CDR2 sequences are SGHNT and YYREEE (reference sequence). Trimming cost V 4 bases and J 4 bases, with 9 bases left between them. The CDR3 runs to 13 residues. This chain's CDR3 is CASSLGPNQPQHF. The CDR3 DNA follows: TGTGCCAGCAGCCTGGGTCCTAATCAGCCCCAGCATTTT.

This clone was picked up one time. The rearrangement joins TRBV19 to TRBJ1-2, with 9 positions matching TRBD1. The CDR3 length is 15 residues. Germline assignment: CDR1 LNHDA and CDR2 SQIVND (reference sequence). The V segment lost 3 bases and the J segment 4 bases; nucleotides outside the gene matches: 6. The CDR3: CASSIPTGGGYGYTF. CDR3 coding DNA: TGTGCCAGTAGTATCCCGACAGGGGGAGGCTATGGCTACACCTTC.

The chain is built from TRBV6-1 and TRBJ1-2; the match to TRBD1 covers 9 bases. The CDR3 has 14 amino acids. The germline gives CDR1 MNHNS, CDR2 SASEGT. V lost 1 base and J lost 6; bases outside the gene matches: 3. The CDR3 sequence: CASSEVGTGNGYTF. The CDR3 bases are TGTGCCAGCAGTGAAGTAGGGACAGGGAATGGCTACACCTTC.

The chain carries TRBV7-9 and TRBJ1-2, with unresolved D. Germline CDR1 and CDR2: SEHNR and FQNEAQ (reference sequence). V gave up 1 base and J gave up 5 bases, with 8 bases separating them. This CDR3 spans 13 amino acids. Here the CDR3 DNA reads TGTGCCAGCAGCTTAGGGTCGGGGTATGGCTACACCTTC. Protein product: CASSLGSGYGYTF. The full variable domain, its missing parts supplied by reference TRBV7-9 and TRBJ1-2, is DTGVSQNPRHKITKRGQNVTFRCDPISEHNRLYWYRQTLGQGPEFLTYFQNEAQLEKSRLLSDRFSAERPKGSFSTLEIQRTEQGDSAMYLCASSLGSGYGYTFGSGTRLTVV.

The rearrangement uses TRBV14 and TRBJ2-2; perhaps TRBD1 as D (6 bases). CDR1 and CDR2 (germline): SGHDN, FVKESK. Trimming shortened V by 0 bases and J by 4 bases, and 9 bases separated the two germline ends. This CDR3 spans 15 amino acids. The CDR3 coding sequence is TGTGCCAGCAGCCAAGATACAGGGAGCACCGGGGAGCTGTTTTTT. The encoded protein is CASSQDTGSTGELFF.

This sequence joins TRBV27 and TRBJ1-5, with 10 positions matching TRBD1. CDR3 length: 14 residues. Germline V gene data show CDR1 as MNHEY and CDR2 as SMNVEV (reference sequence). V shed 7 bases, J shed 9 bases, and the junction held 9 bases outside the gene matches. The CDR3 spells CASKDGTGVMPQHF. CDR3 nucleotides: TGTGCCAGCAAAGACGGGACAGGGGTTATGCCCCAGCATTTT.

The J gene is TRBJ1-6, the V gene TRBV12-5; D is undetermined. The CDR3 has 17 amino acids. CDR1 and CDR2 from the germline V gene are LGHNT and FRNRAP. V was clipped by 0 bases and J by 6 bases, with 15 bases between them. The CDR3 region is CASGLVLDGGGNSPLHF. Here the CDR3 DNA reads TGTGCTAGTGGTTTGGTACTTGACGGAGGTGGTAATTCACCCCTCCACTTT.

This clone was detected only once. The rearrangement uses TRBV4-1 and TRBJ2-3, with 8 positions matching TRBD2. The junction had 3 bases not matched to a gene; V was cut back by 1 base and J by 3 bases. Germline V gene data show CDR1 as MGHRA and CDR2 as YSYEKL. The CDR3 totals 15 residues. This CDR3 reads CASSQGVAGTDTQYF. CDR3 DNA sequence: TGCGCCAGCAGCCAAGGCGTAGCGGGGACAGATACGCAGTATTTT.

A remark on this clone: A far larger clone lies a single base away; this is likely a read error. V and J are TRBV25-1 and TRBJ2-3; 10 nucleotides match TRBD2. Germline CDR1 is MGHDK and CDR2 is SYGVNS. There are 15 residues in the CDR3. V shed 2 bases and J 2 bases; nucleotides not matched to a gene: 1. This CDR3 is CASSELAGATDTQYF. The CDR3 nucleotides read TGTGCCAGCAGTGAACTAGCGGGGGCCACAGATACGCAGTATTTT.

The V gene is TRBV27, the J gene TRBJ2-7, with 7 bases fitting TRBD2. CDR1 is MNHEY, CDR2 SMNVEV, per germline (reference sequence). The CDR3 spans 17 residues. With 6 bases clipped from V and 0 bases from J, the junction kept 14 bases outside the gene matches. CDR3 nucleotide sequence: TGTGCCAGCAGCCTTGGAGGCGGTTGGGGGGGCTCCTACGAGCAGTACTTC. Residues: CASSLGGGWGGSYEQYF.